This passage covers 10 T cell receptor beta chains from one sample sequenced in a study of blood T cell repertoires in COVID-19 (dated by TCRdb to 2020 to 2022). The library relied on the immunoSEQ multiplex PCR assay. The immuneACCESS repertoire file appears here via TCRdb, limited to in-frame rearrangements. These files lack a portion of the clones; in checked studies, under half of the deficit traces to unresolved V genes, and the cause of the others is not known. In all, the sample holds 250,000 to 400,000 clones, and around 88% of those were seen once. The ten largest clones take up 1.5% to 2% of the sample. Sequenced sample: peripheral blood. The source is a woman aged 30 to 39 with COVID-19, enrolled during active disease.

This clone was seen a handful of times. The chain has TRBV6-1 and TRBJ1-6; 8 bases agree with TRBD1. Germline loops: CDR1 MNHNS, CDR2 SASEGT. CDR3 size: 14 residues. The V gene end was trimmed by 3 bases and the J gene end by 13 bases; junction bases not matched to a gene: 8. In DNA, the CDR3 is TGTGCCAGCAGTGAGTCAGGGGGCGAAGGTCCCCTCCACTTT. Protein sequence: CASSESGGEGPLHF.

The rearrangement joins TRBV10-3 to TRBJ1-1; 8 bases line up with TRBD1. V shed 0 bases, J shed 4 bases, and the junction held 4 bases outside the gene matches. The length of the CDR3 is 15 residues. CDR1 is ENHRY, CDR2 SYGVKD, per germline. CDR3 DNA: TGTGCCATCAGTGAGTCGGGACAGGAAGTCACTGAAGCTTTCTTT. Amino acid sequence: CAISESGQEVTEAFF.

V gene TRBV4-1 combines with J gene TRBJ2-2, with 8 bases fitting TRBD1. V lost 6 bases, J lost 2 bases, and 8 bases stayed unmatched. CDR1 and CDR2 (germline): MGHRA, YSYEKL. The CDR3 spans 16 residues. This CDR3 reads CASSSRQGRNTGELFF. In DNA, the CDR3 is TGCGCCAGCAGTTCCCGACAGGGGCGAAACACCGGGGAGCTGTTTTTT.

V is TRBV4-2 and J is TRBJ1-2, with D maybe TRBD1 (6 bases). CDR3 length: 20 residues. CDR1 is LGHNA and CDR2 is YNFKEQ in the germline V gene. V gave up 0 bases and J gave up 3 bases, with 26 bases separating them. CDR3: CASSQDGNWWGQVKDYGYTF. The CDR3 DNA is TGTGCCAGCAGCCAAGATGGCAATTGGTGGGGGCAGGTTAAAGACTATGGCTACACCTTC.

This clone was recorded a few times. The genes are TRBV5-1 and TRBJ1-2; 11 bases map to TRBD1. After removal of 5 bases from V and 3 bases from J, the junction contained 15 bases not matched to a gene. From germline, CDR1 is SGHRS and CDR2 YFSETQ. The CDR3 sequence is 18 residues long. CDR3 sequence (DNA): TGCGCCAGCAGTTTCTCCGGGACAGGGGGAGTTGAGGACTATGGCTACACCTTC. Protein sequence: CASSFSGTGGVEDYGYTF.

V gene TRBV7-9 combines with J gene TRBJ2-5; tentatively, D is TRBD1 (6 bases). The CDR3 length is 13 residues. V lost 4 bases and J 5 bases, leaving 11 bases between the germline ends. The germline CDR1 and CDR2 sequences are SEHNR and FQNEAQ (reference sequence). CDR3 region: CASSSQGSETQYF. The CDR3 DNA is TGTGCCAGCAGCTCCCAGGGGTCGGAGACCCAGTACTTC.

This clone showed up just once. This sequence joins TRBV28 and TRBJ1-1, with D maybe TRBD1 (6 bases). CDR3 size: 13 residues. Germline CDR1 MDHEN, CDR2 SYDVKM. V lost 7 bases and J 1 base, leaving 10 bases between the germline ends. This CDR3 reads CASILQGNTEAFF. Here the CDR3 DNA reads TGTGCCAGCATTCTACAGGGGAACACTGAAGCTTTCTTT.

The chain recombines TRBV7-6 with TRBJ1-4, with D unclear. CDR1 is SGHVS, CDR2 FNYEAQ, per germline. CDR3 length: 16 residues. Between the trimmed V and J ends, which lost 1 base and 7 bases, there was a span of 16 bases. The CDR3 coding sequence is TGTGCCAGCAGCTTAGTCGCTCGACCCCGCGGTGAAAAACTGTTTTTT. It is translated as CASSLVARPRGEKLFF.

This rearrangement joins TRBV2 to TRBJ1-1, with a weak D call TRBD1 (6 bases). The V end was cut by 10 bases, the J end by 3 bases, with 15 bases between. CDR1 is SNHLY and CDR2 is FYNNEI in the germline V gene. CDR3 length equals 13 residues. CDR3 sequence (DNA): TGTGCCACCCAGAGGGGGTTGCACACTGAAGCTTTCTTT. Amino acid sequence: CATQRGLHTEAFF.

CDR3 nucleotides: TGTGCCAGCAGCTTCGCCCCAGGGACTGAAGCTTTCTTT. Its translation: CASSFAPGTEAFF. This chain connects TRBV7-2 to TRBJ1-1; maybe TRBD1 (5 bases). The V gene lost 3 bases and the J gene lost 5 bases, with 10 bases spanning the gap. This CDR3 comprises 13 residues. Germline V gives CDR1 SGHTA, CDR2 FQGNSA.